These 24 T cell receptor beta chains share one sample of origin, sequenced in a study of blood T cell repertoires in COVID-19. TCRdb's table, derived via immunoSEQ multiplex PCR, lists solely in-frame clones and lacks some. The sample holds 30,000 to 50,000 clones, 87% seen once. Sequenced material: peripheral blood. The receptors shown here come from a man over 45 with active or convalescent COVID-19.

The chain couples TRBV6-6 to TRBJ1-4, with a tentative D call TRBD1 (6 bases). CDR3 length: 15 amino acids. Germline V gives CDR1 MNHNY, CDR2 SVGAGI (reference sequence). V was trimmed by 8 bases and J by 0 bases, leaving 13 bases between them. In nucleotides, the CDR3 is TGTGCCAGCCAAACAGGGCCTGCAACTAATGAAAAACTGTTTTTT. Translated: CASQTGPATNEKLFF.

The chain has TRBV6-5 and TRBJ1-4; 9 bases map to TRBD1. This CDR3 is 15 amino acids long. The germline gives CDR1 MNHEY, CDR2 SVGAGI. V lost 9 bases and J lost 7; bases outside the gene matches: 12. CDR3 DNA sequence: TGTGCCAGTTTTCACCCACAGGGGGCGGGTGAAAAACTGTTTTTT. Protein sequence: CASFHPQGAGEKLFF.

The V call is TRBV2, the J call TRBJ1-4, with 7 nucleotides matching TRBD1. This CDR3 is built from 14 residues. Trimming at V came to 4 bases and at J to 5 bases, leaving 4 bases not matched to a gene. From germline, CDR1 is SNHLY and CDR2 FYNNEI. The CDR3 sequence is CASSVRGQNEKLFF. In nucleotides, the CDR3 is TGTGCCAGCAGTGTCAGGGGACAGAATGAAAAACTGTTTTTT.

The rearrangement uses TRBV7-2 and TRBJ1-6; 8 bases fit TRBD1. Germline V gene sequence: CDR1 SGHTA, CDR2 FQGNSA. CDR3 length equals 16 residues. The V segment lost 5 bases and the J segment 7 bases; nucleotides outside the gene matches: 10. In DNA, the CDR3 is TGTGCCAGCAGCCCCCAGGGGGCCCTGCTAAATTCACCCCTCCACTTT. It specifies CASSPQGALLNSPLHF.

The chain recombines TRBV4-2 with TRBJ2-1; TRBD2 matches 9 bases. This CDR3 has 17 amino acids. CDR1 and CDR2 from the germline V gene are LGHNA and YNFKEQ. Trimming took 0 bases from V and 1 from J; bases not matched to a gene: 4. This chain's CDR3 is CASSQELAGASYNEQFF. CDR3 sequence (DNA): TGTGCCAGCAGCCAAGAATTAGCGGGAGCGTCCTACAATGAGCAGTTCTTC.

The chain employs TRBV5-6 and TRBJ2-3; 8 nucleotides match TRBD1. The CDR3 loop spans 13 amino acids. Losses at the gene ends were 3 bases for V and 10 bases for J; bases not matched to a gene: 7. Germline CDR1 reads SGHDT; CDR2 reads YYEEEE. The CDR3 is CASSWGQDRAQYF. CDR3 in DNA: TGTGCCAGCAGCTGGGGACAGGATCGGGCGCAGTATTTT. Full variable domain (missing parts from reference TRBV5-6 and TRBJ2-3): DAGVTQSPTHLIKTRGQQVTLRCSPKSGHDTVSWYQQALGQGPQFIFQYYEEEERQRGNFPDRFSGHQFPNYSSELNVNALLLGDSALYLCASSWGQDRAQYFGPGTRLTVL.

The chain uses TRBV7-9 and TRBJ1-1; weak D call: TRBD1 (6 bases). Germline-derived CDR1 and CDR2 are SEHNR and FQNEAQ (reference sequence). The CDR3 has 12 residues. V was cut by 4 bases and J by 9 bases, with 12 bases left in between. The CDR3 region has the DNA TGTGCCAGCAGCTCGCGGACAGTAAAAGCTTTCTTT. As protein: CASSSRTVKAFF.

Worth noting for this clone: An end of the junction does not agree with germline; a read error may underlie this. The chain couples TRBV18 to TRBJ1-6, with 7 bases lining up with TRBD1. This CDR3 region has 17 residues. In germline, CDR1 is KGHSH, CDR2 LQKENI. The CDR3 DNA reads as TGTGCCAGCTCACCACCGGGGGACAGCTCCTATAATTCGCCCCTCCACTTT. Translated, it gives CASSPPGDSSYNSPLHF.

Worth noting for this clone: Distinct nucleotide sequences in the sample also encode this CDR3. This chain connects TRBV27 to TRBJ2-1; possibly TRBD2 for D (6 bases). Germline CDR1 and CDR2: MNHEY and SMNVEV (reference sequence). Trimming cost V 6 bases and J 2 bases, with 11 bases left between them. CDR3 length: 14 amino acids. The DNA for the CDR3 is TGTGCCAGCAGACCCGGGACTGCCTACAATGAGCAGTTCTTC. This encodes CASRPGTAYNEQFF.

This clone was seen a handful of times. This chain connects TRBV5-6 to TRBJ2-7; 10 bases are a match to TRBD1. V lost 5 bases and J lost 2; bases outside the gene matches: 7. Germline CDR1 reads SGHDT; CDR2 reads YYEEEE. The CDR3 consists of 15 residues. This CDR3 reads CASRGGQGMPYEQYV. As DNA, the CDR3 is TGTGCCAGCAGGGGGGGACAGGGGATGCCCTACGAGCAGTACGTC.

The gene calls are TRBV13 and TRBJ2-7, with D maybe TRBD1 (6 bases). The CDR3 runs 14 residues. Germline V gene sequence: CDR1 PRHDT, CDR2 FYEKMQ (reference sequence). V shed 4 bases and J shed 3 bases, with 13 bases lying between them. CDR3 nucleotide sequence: TGTGCCAGCAGCTCCACTGGACAGAGCTACGAGCAGTACTTC. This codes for CASSSTGQSYEQYF.

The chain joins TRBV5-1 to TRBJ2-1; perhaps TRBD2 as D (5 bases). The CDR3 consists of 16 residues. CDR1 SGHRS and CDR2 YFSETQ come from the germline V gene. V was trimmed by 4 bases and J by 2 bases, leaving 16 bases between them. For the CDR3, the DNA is TGCGCCAGCAGCATAACTAGTGGCTTAGCCTACAATGAGCAGTTCTTC. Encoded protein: CASSITSGLAYNEQFF.

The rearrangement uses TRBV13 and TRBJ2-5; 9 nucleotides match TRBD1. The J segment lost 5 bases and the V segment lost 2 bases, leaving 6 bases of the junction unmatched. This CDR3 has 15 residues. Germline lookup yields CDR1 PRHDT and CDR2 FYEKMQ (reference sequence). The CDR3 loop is CASSLQTGGAETQYF. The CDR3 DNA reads TGTGCCAGCAGCTTACAAACAGGGGGCGCGGAGACCCAGTACTTC.

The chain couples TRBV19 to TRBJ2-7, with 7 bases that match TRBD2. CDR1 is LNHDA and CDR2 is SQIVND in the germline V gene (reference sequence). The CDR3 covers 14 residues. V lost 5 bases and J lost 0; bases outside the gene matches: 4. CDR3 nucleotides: TGTGCCAGTAGTCCCGGGAGGAGCTCCTACGAGCAGTACTTC. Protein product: CASSPGRSSYEQYF.

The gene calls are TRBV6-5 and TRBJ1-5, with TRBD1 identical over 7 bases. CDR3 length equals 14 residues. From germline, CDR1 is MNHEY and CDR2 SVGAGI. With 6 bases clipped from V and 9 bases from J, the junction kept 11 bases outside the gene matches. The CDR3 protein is CASRDGTDSGPQHF. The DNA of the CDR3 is TGTGCCAGCAGAGACGGGACAGACTCAGGGCCCCAGCATTTT.

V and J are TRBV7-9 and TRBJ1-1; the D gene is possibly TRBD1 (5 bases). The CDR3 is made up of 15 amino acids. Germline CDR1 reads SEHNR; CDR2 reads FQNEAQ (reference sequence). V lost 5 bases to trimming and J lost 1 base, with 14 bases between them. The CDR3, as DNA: TGTGCCAGCAGCCCTCTCGGGGGTGCGAACACTGAAGCTTTCTTT. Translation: CASSPLGGANTEAFF.

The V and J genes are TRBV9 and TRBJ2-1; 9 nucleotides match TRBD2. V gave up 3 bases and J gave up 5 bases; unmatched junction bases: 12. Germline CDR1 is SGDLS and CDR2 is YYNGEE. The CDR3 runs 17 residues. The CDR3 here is CASSATWTAGGHNEQFF. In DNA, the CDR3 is TGTGCCAGCAGCGCCACCTGGACAGCGGGGGGTCACAATGAGCAGTTCTTC.

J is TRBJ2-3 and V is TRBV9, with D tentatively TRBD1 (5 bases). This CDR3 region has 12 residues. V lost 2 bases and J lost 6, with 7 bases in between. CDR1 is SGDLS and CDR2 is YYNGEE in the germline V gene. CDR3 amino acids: CASSVAGDTQYF. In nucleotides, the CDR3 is TGTGCCAGCAGCGTGGCAGGGGATACGCAGTATTTT.

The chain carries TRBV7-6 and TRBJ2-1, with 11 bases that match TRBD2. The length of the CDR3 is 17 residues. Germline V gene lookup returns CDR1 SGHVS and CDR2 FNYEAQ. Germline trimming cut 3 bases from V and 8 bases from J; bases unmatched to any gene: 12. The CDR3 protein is CASSLGGTTSGDHEQFF. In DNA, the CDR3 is TGTGCCAGCAGCTTGGGGGGGACGACTAGCGGGGACCATGAGCAGTTCTTC.

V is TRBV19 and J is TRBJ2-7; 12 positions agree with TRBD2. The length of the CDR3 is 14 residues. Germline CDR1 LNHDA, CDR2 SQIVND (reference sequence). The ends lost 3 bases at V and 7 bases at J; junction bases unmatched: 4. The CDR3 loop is CASSIGLAGQEQYF. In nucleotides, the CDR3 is TGTGCCAGTAGTATCGGACTAGCGGGGCAAGAGCAGTACTTC.

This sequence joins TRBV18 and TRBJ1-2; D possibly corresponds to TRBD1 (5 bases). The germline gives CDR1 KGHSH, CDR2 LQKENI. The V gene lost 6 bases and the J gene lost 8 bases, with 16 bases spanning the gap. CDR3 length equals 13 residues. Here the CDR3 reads CASSLRDLAGYTF. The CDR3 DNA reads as TGTGCCAGCTCTCTCAGGGATCTGGCCGGCTACACCTTC. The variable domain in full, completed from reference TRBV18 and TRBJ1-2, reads NAGVMQNPRHLVRRRGQEARLRCSPMKGHSHVYWYRQLPEEGLKFMVYLQKENIIDESGMPKERFSAEFPKEGPSILRIQQVVRGDSAAYFCASSLRDLAGYTFGSGTRLTVV.

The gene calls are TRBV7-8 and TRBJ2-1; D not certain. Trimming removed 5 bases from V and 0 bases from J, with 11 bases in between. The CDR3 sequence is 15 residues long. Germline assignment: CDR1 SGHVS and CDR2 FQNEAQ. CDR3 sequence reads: CASSLSESSYNEQFF. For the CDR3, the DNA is TGTGCCAGCAGCCTCAGCGAGAGCTCCTACAATGAGCAGTTCTTC.

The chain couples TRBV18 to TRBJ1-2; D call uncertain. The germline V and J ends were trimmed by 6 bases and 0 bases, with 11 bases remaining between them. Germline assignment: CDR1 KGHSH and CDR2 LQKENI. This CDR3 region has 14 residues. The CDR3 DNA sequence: TGTGCCAGCTCTCCAACAGAAACTAACTATGGCTACACCTTC. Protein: CASSPTETNYGYTF. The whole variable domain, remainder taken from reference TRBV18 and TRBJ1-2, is NAGVMQNPRHLVRRRGQEARLRCSPMKGHSHVYWYRQLPEEGLKFMVYLQKENIIDESGMPKERFSAEFPKEGPSILRIQQVVRGDSAAYFCASSPTETNYGYTFGSGTRLTVV.

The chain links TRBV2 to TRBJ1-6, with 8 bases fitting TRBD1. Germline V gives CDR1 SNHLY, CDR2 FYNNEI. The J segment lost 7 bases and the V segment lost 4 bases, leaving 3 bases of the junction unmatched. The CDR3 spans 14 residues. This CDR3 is CASSARQGNSPLHF. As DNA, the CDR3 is TGTGCCAGCAGTGCGCGACAGGGGAATTCACCCCTCCACTTT.